The source of this T cell receptor (beta chain) is a study of PD-L1 blockade in urothelial cancer. About this clone: Antigen unknown.

Time point here: pretreatment peripheral blood. Study outcomes and limitations: By 3 weeks, tumor-associated blood clones had expanded more in durable-benefit patients.

The assay was immunoSEQ multiplex PCR, and TCRdb's table has in-frame clones only and misses some. The sample consists of 33,000 or so clones, 80% to 90% of them appearing once. CDR1 is MNHNS, CDR2 SASEGT, per germline. V shed 2 bases, J shed 10 bases, and the junction held 7 bases outside the gene matches. CDR3 size: 15 residues. This specimen consisted of PBMCs, obtained around atezolizumab (anti-PD-L1) treatment. The chain couples TRBV6-1 to TRBJ2-3; 12 nucleotides agree with TRBD2. This sequence originates from a man aged 55 to 69 with urothelial cancer. The CDR3 DNA reads TGTGCCAGCAGTGAATATTGGACTAGCGGGGCGCCGCAGTATTTT. This translates into CASSEYWTSGAPQYF.